The clone carrying this TCR beta chain is a singleton in its sample. The sample originates from a study of control samples from healthy donors and cancer patients. This CDR3 has 17 amino acids. V was cut by 2 bases and J by 3 bases, with 19 bases left in between. Germline V gives CDR1 MGHRA, CDR2 YSYEKL. Using immunoSEQ multiplex PCR, the repertoire was profiled, and TCRdb retains in-frame clones only, with some absent. The sample holds about 160,000 clones, 70% to 90% seen once. The TCR was taken from a man aged 25 to 40 in good health. The genes are TRBV4-1 and TRBJ1-2, with D perhaps TRBD1 (5 bases). Specimen: blood. The CDR3 here is CASSQKGGKGSHYGYTF. CDR3 sequence (DNA): TGCGCCAGCAGCCAAAAAGGCGGGAAGGGGTCCCACTATGGCTACACCTTC.